A selection of T cell receptor beta chains follows, all from one sample in a study of blood T cell repertoires in COVID-19. Generated by immunoSEQ multiplex PCR, the TCRdb table keeps only in-frame clones and is missing some. The sample lists some 270,000 clones, roughly 89% occurring once. The source material was PBMCs or T cells enriched from blood (not recorded which). The receptor set was obtained from a woman aged 40 to 50 who had recovered from COVID-19. Each CDR3 is given with its conserved first and last residue. The order of the fields is CDR3 protein, J gene, CDR3 length, V gene, D gene. A D gene is named only where the DNA matches it firmly.

CASSPDRGKGAYEQYF TRBJ2-7 16 TRBV14 TRBD1
CASRRRPGVEAFF TRBJ1-1 13 TRBV2 NA
CASSPEDRGHGELFF TRBJ2-2 15 TRBV18 NA
CASSYPSEQFF TRBJ2-1 11 TRBV6-2/TRBV6-3 NA
CASSQGLWGSLFF TRBJ1-4 13 TRBV3-1/TRBV3-2 NA
CASSRDRVSGYTF TRBJ1-2 13 TRBV6-5 TRBD1
CAWSPFGTATYGYTF TRBJ1-2 15 TRBV30 TRBD1
CASRLGQAKNIQYF TRBJ2-4 14 TRBV5-1 TRBD1
CASSTLAGASTDTQYF TRBJ2-3 16 TRBV6-2/TRBV6-3 TRBD2
CASSWRVQGDTGELFF TRBJ2-2 16 TRBV5-1 NA
CASSLGGYNEKLFF TRBJ1-4 14 TRBV5-1 NA
CASIPPQGNNSPLHF TRBJ1-6 15 TRBV2 NA
CAWSTRADTQYF TRBJ2-3 12 TRBV30 NA
CASNSGTSFDTQYF TRBJ2-3 14 TRBV6-5 TRBD2
CASSPTEKGEQFF TRBJ2-1 13 TRBV12-3/TRBV12-4 NA
CASSIGGILGGGYTF TRBJ1-2 15 TRBV19 NA
CAWRRQENTEAFF TRBJ1-1 13 TRBV30 NA
CASSAGLAVLSYNEQFF TRBJ2-1 17 TRBV25-1 TRBD2
CASNRDSSYNSPLHF TRBJ1-6 15 TRBV5-1 TRBD1
CASSPKLGGRPVRYGYTF TRBJ1-2 18 TRBV3-1/TRBV3-2 NA
CASSPTIAGPYNEQFF TRBJ2-1 16 TRBV5-5 TRBD2
CASSLIPGPDYGYTF TRBJ1-2 15 TRBV5-1 NA
CASSLLGGASAEAFF TRBJ1-1 15 TRBV7-9 NA
CASSYREGYTF TRBJ1-2 11 TRBV6-2/TRBV6-3 NA
CASSVGGTATGNTIYF TRBJ1-3 16 TRBV9 TRBD1
CASSSRGRGINTIYF TRBJ1-3 15 TRBV7-9 NA
CASSLAPGTANYGYTF TRBJ1-2 16 TRBV5-1 TRBD1
CAWRNRDQDTEAFF TRBJ1-1 14 TRBV30 NA
CASSGGTGVGITEAFF TRBJ1-1 16 TRBV19 TRBD1
CSVRGLAETQYF TRBJ2-5 12 TRBV29-1 TRBD2
CAWSQTFNYGYTF TRBJ1-2 13 TRBV30 NA
CASSWGQGAKNEQFF TRBJ2-1 15 TRBV27 TRBD1
CASSSSFGRGDTDTQYF TRBJ2-3 17 TRBV27 TRBD2
CASSYTGGKGANVLTF TRBJ2-6 16 TRBV9 TRBD1
CASSSQGGAGARPHEQFF TRBJ2-1 18 TRBV11-2 NA
CASSSNNVMVSNYEQYF TRBJ2-7 17 TRBV27 NA
CASTGYGLWNTGELFF TRBJ2-2 16 TRBV19 NA
CASSRAASGWADEQFF TRBJ2-1 16 TRBV19 TRBD2
CASSTLNLNYGYTF TRBJ1-2 14 TRBV6-5 NA
CASSFPLFFTGELFF TRBJ2-2 15 TRBV6-2/TRBV6-3 NA
CASSLAYSLAEYYEQYF TRBJ2-7 17 TRBV11-2 TRBD2
CAISGSQGPRSGNTIYF TRBJ1-3 17 TRBV10-3 TRBD1